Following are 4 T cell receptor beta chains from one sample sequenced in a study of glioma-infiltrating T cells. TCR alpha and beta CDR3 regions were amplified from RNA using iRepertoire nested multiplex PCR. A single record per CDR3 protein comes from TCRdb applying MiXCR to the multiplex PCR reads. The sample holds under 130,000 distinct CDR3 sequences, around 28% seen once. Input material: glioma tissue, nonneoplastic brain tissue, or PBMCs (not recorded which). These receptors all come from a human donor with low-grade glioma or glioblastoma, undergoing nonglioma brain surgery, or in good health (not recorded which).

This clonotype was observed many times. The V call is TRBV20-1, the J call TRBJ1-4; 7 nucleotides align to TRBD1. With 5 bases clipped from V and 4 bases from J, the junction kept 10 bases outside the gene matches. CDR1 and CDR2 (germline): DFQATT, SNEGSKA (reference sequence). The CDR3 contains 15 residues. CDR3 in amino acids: CSAFNPQGFNEKLFF. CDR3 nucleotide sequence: TGCAGTGCTTTCAACCCACAGGGGTTTAATGAAAAACTGTTTTTT.

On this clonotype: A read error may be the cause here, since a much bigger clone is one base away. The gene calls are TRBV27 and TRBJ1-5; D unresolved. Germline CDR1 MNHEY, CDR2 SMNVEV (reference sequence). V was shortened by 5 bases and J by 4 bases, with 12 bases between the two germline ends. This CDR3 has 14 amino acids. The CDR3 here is CASSPFMENQPQHF. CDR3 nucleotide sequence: TGTGCCAGCAGTCCTTTTATGGAGAATCAGCCCCAGCATTTT.

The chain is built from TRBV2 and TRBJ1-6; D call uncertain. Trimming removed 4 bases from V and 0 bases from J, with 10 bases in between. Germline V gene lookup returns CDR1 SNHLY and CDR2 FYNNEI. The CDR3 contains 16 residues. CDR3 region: CASSGRQSSYNSPLHF. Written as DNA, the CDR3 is TGTGCCAGCAGTGGACGGCAGAGCTCCTATAATTCACCCCTCCACTTT.

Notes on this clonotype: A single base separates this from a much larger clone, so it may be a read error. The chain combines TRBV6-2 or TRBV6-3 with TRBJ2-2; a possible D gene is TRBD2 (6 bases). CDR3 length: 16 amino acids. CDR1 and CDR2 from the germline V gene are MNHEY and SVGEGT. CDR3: CASSSVIAGDTGGLFF. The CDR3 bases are TGTGCCAGCAGTTCCGTCATTGCGGGTGATACCGGGGGGCTGTTTTTT.